This entry lists 21 T cell receptor beta chains sequenced from one sample in a study of blood T cell repertoires in COVID-19. This table comes from immunoSEQ multiplex PCR, and its TCRdb copy is limited to in-frame clones, with some not included. The table includes 310,000 or so clones, 87% detected once. The sequenced sample was peripheral blood. These receptors all stem from a man aged 45-60 years with active or convalescent COVID-19.

J is TRBJ1-2 and V is TRBV12-3 or TRBV12-4; a possible D gene is TRBD1 (5 bases). With 3 bases removed from V and 3 bases from J, the gap between germline ends came to 8 bases. The CDR3 spans 13 residues. CDR3 DNA sequence: TGTGCCAGCAGTTTCGGCAGGGACTATGGCTACACCTTC. It specifies CASSFGRDYGYTF.

V is TRBV6-5 and J is TRBJ2-2; 8 nucleotides match TRBD1. V lost 9 bases, J lost 2 bases, and 8 bases stayed unmatched. CDR1 and CDR2 (germline): MNHEY, SVGAGI. The CDR3 spans 15 residues. CDR3 sequence: CARTQTGVNTGELFF. The DNA for the CDR3 is TGTGCCAGAACCCAGACAGGGGTTAACACCGGGGAGCTGTTTTTT.

The chain carries TRBV27 and TRBJ2-1; TRBD2 matches 12 bases. In germline, CDR1 is MNHEY, CDR2 SMNVEV (reference sequence). This CDR3 contains 16 residues. V shed 5 bases, J shed 4 bases, and the junction held 6 bases outside the gene matches. The CDR3 is CASSTPSGGAYNEQFF. CDR3 sequence (DNA): TGTGCCAGCAGTACCCCTAGCGGGGGGGCGTACAATGAGCAGTTCTTC.

This clone was detected only once. The chain uses TRBV5-1 and TRBJ2-3, with 9 positions matching TRBD2. There are 17 residues in the CDR3. Germline V gene lookup returns CDR1 SGHRS and CDR2 YFSETQ. With V trimmed by 1 base and J by 4 bases, 10 bases remained unmatched. The CDR3 region is CASSLKGLASVPDTQYF. In DNA form, the CDR3 reads TGCGCCAGCAGCTTGAAGGGACTAGCAAGTGTTCCAGATACGCAGTATTTT.

The sample holds one count of this clone. This chain joins TRBV2 and TRBJ2-3, with 9 bases matching TRBD2. The CDR3 length is 15 residues. V was pared by 4 bases and J by 3 bases, with 5 bases of the junction left unmatched. CDR1 is SNHLY, CDR2 FYNNEI, per germline. In DNA, the CDR3 is TGTGCCAGCAGTGTTCGTAGCGGGGGTACAGATACGCAGTATTTT. Translated: CASSVRSGGTDTQYF.

Concerning this clone itself: This sample also contains other DNA sequences that code for the same CDR3. V is TRBV18 and J is TRBJ1-1, with a possible D match to TRBD1 (5 bases). The germline V gene encodes CDR1 KGHSH and CDR2 LQKENI. This CDR3 has 13 residues. Deletions cut 0 bases from V and 4 bases from J, with 6 bases between. The CDR3 coding sequence is TGTGCCAGCTCACCACCAGGGGCCACTGAAGCTTTCTTT. Translated: CASSPPGATEAFF.

The DNA of the CDR3 is TGCGCCAGCAGCTTAGGGAGGGGGGGCTCCCAAGAGACCCAGTACTTC. It is translated as CASSLGRGGSQETQYF. This sequence joins TRBV5-1 and TRBJ2-5, with D possibly matching TRBD2 (7 bases). Germline-derived CDR1 and CDR2 are SGHRS and YFSETQ. CDR3 length: 16 amino acids. Trimming removed 2 bases at V and 1 base at J, with 15 bases between.

This sequence joins TRBV2 and TRBJ1-1, with 9 bases fitting TRBD1. There are 14 residues in the CDR3. Germline-derived CDR1 and CDR2 are SNHLY and FYNNEI. Trimming cost V 7 bases and J 3 bases; bases outside gene matches: 6. CDR3 in DNA: TGTGCCAGCATGATACAGGGGGCTGACACTGAAGCTTTCTTT. This translates into CASMIQGADTEAFF.

This chain joins TRBV19 and TRBJ1-3; 7 positions agree with TRBD1. This CDR3 contains 19 residues. Losses at the gene ends were 4 bases for V and 0 bases for J; bases not matched to a gene: 15. Germline CDR1 is LNHDA and CDR2 is SQIVND (reference sequence). The CDR3 nucleotides are TGTGCCAGTAGTAAAAAGTCTCTTACCGGGACAGCCTCTGGAAACACCATATATTTT. Translated, it gives CASSKKSLTGTASGNTIYF.

The chain has TRBV5-1 and TRBJ2-7; 8 bases are shared with TRBD1. The V gene end was trimmed by 3 bases and the J gene end by 4 bases; junction bases not matched to a gene: 9. Germline CDR1 and CDR2: SGHRS and YFSETQ. The CDR3 extends over 15 amino acids. The CDR3 region is CASSSGQGAEYEQYF. CDR3 coding DNA: TGCGCCAGCAGCTCGGGTCAGGGGGCTGAATACGAGCAGTACTTC.

The chain joins TRBV10-3 to TRBJ2-5; TRBD1 aligns across 10 bases. The CDR3 has 14 amino acids. The V gene's germline CDR1 is ENHRY and CDR2 SYGVKD. Trimming at V came to 3 bases and at J to 3 bases, leaving 1 base not matched to a gene. Here the CDR3 DNA reads TGTGCCATCAGTGATGGGACAGGGGAAGAGACCCAGTACTTC. Translating it yields CAISDGTGEETQYF.

This chain connects TRBV28 to TRBJ2-7, with TRBD1 matching 7 bases. Germline V gene sequence: CDR1 MDHEN, CDR2 SYDVKM. The length of the CDR3 is 14 residues. V was pared by 7 bases and J by 5 bases, with 11 bases of the junction left unmatched. The CDR3 region has the DNA TGTGCCAGCACCCACCCGGAAGGGGGCAACGAGCAGTACTTC. It yields the protein CASTHPEGGNEQYF.

The J gene is TRBJ1-1, the V gene TRBV15, with D hard to call. Germline V lookup: CDR1 LNHNV, CDR2 YYDKDF (reference sequence). V gave up 5 bases and J gave up 3 bases, with 13 bases separating them. The CDR3 has 14 residues. CDR3 nucleotides: TGTGCCACCAGCCCCTCCTCAACACACACTGAAGCTTTCTTT. Translation: CATSPSSTHTEAFF.

The rearrangement links TRBV4-1 to TRBJ2-7; D possibly corresponds to TRBD1 (6 bases). The ends were cut back, 0 bases at V and 3 bases at J, with 12 bases in the middle. The CDR3 runs 15 residues. Germline CDR1 MGHRA, CDR2 YSYEKL. The CDR3 DNA reads TGCGCCAGCAGCCAAGACAGGGGAGAGGACTACGAGCAGTACTTC. Translated: CASSQDRGEDYEQYF.

J is TRBJ1-2 and V is TRBV24-1; D ambiguous. Germline V lookup: CDR1 KGHDR, CDR2 SFDVKD. V lost 8 bases to trimming and J lost 4 bases, with 10 bases between them. The CDR3 covers 12 residues. The CDR3 coding sequence is TGTGCCACCACTAAGCCGCGCTATGGCTACACCTTC. It translates to CATTKPRYGYTF.

The V and J genes are TRBV5-1 and TRBJ1-4; D is undetermined. CDR1 SGHRS and CDR2 YFSETQ come from the germline V gene. Trimming stripped 2 bases from V and 0 bases from J, with 5 bases between. This CDR3 comprises 14 residues. The CDR3 bases are TGCGCCAGCAGCTTAGCTACAACTAATGAAAAACTGTTTTTT. Its translation is CASSLATTNEKLFF. Drawing the rest from reference TRBV5-1 and TRBJ1-4, the complete variable domain is KAGVTQTPRYLIKTRGQQVTLSCSPISGHRSVSWYQQTPGQGLQFLFEYFSETQRNKGNFPGRFSGRQFSNSRSEMNVSTLELGDSALYLCASSLATTNEKLFFGSGTQLSVL.

This clone was detected once. The rearrangement links TRBV18 to TRBJ1-3; maybe TRBD1 (5 bases). The CDR3 has 17 residues. From germline, CDR1 is KGHSH and CDR2 LQKENI. Deletions cut 5 bases from V and 2 bases from J, with 19 bases between. The CDR3 nucleotides are TGTGCCAGCTCATCAACGAGTACAGGCAGTACTGGAAACACCATATATTTT. Its translation is CASSSTSTGSTGNTIYF.

V gene TRBV28 combines with J gene TRBJ2-3; no firm D call. The length of the CDR3 is 15 residues. The ends were cut back, 5 bases at V and 5 bases at J, with 17 bases in the middle. From germline, CDR1 is MDHEN and CDR2 SYDVKM. The CDR3 nucleotides are TGTGCCAGCAGTACCTTCGGTGGGCAACTAGATACGCAGTATTTT. Protein sequence: CASSTFGGQLDTQYF.

This chain connects TRBV30 to TRBJ1-1; 7 positions match TRBD1. The germline V gene encodes CDR1 GTSNPN and CDR2 SVGIG (reference sequence). V dropped 8 bases and J dropped 10; count of bases not matched to a gene: 13. CDR3 length equals 12 residues. The chain's CDR3 is CAGGTDDRRAFF. Here the CDR3 DNA reads TGTGCCGGAGGGACAGATGATCGGAGAGCTTTCTTT.

CDR3 protein: CASSSMGLAGGTGELFF. CDR3 bases: TGTGCCAGCAGTTCAATGGGACTAGCGGGGGGAACCGGGGAGCTGTTTTTT. V and J are TRBV27 and TRBJ2-2; 15 bases are a match to TRBD2. V lost 4 bases to trimming and J lost 5 bases; unmatched junction nucleotides: 5. CDR1 and CDR2 (germline): MNHEY, SMNVEV (reference sequence). CDR3 length: 17 residues.

This rearrangement joins TRBV19 to TRBJ2-1; no clear D gene. Trimming left V 6 bases short and J 10 bases short, with 16 bases between. CDR3 length: 13 residues. The germline CDR1 and CDR2 sequences are LNHDA and SQIVND (reference sequence). CDR3 residues: CASSQPQISEQFF. The CDR3 nucleotides read TGTGCCAGTAGCCAACCACAGATCAGCGAGCAGTTCTTC.